The clone carrying this T cell receptor (beta chain) showed up just a few times. Its antigen remains unidentified. Generated by immunoSEQ multiplex PCR, the TCRdb table keeps only in-frame clones and is missing some. The sample contains roughly 57,000 clones, 65% to 80% of which appear only once. This entry belongs to a study of vaccination effects on CD4 cells after COVID-19. Overall study context: Each participant was given two doses of one vaccine (BNT162b2 or mRNA-1273).

Pools of viral peptides were used by the ViraFEST assay to expand antigen-specific CD4+ T cells ahead of sequencing. Following 10 days of culture, CD4+ T cells were isolated. The individual was infected with SARS-CoV-2 between March and December 2020, as confirmed by PCR. Pooled HIV-1 Nef peptides were the negative control culture. Cultures received IL-2 medium that replaced half the medium on days 3 and 7. The input for sequencing was CD4+ T cells from PBMCs cultured with HIV peptides, taken before COVID-19 vaccination. The sample's subset: HIV-1 Nef peptide pool negative control/reference culture. This TCR was sampled from a human donor who had a prior SARS-CoV-2 infection.

The CDR3 sequence is CASSQVILDRNRASSYEQYF. In nucleotides, the CDR3 is TGCGCCAGCAGCCAAGTCATCCTTGATCGGAACAGGGCTAGCTCCTACGAGCAGTACTTC. The gene calls are TRBV4-1 and TRBJ2-7; TRBD1 might be the D (6 bases). The CDR3 is 20 residues long. CDR1 is MGHRA and CDR2 is YSYEKL in the germline V gene. The V and J ends lost 1 base and 0 bases respectively, with 25 bases between them.